This TCR beta chain originates from a study of cytomegalovirus exposure and HLA in healthy donors. Notes on the study in general: By HLA locus, TCR association rates varied in a later analysis, with DRB1 showing the most and HLA-C the fewest. 87-base-pair reads could not separate some V segments, including TRBV6-2 and TRBV6-3.

Details on this clone: Antigen: not known.

Germline CDR1 LNHDA, CDR2 SQIVND (reference sequence). The CDR3 is made up of 18 amino acids. Between the trimmed V and J ends, which lost 0 bases and 0 bases, there was a span of 15 bases. The PCR used 60 Vbeta and 13 Jbeta primers. Sequenced by immunoSEQ multiplex PCR; TCRdb stores in-frame clones only, minus some. Among just over 150,000 clones listed, around 88% were seen once. The chain has TRBV19 and TRBJ1-3; TRBD1 might be the D (6 bases). Sequenced material: PBMCs. The receptor was derived from a woman under 30 in good health and CMV-seronegative. The chain's CDR3 is CASSIDFYRTDSGNTIYF. In DNA form, the CDR3 reads TGTGCCAGTAGTATAGATTTCTATCGGACAGACTCTGGAAACACCATATATTTT. Together with reference TRBV19 and TRBJ1-3, the CDR3 gives the full variable domain: DGGITQSPKYLFRKEGQNVTLSCEQNLNHDAMYWYRQDPGQGLRLIYYSQIVNDFQKGDIAEGYSVSREKKESFPLTVTSAQKNPTAFYLCASSIDFYRTDSGNTIYFGEGSWLTVV.